The 26 T cell receptor beta chains presented below share a single source sample, sequenced in a study of blood T cell repertoires in COVID-19. The protocol was immunoSEQ multiplex PCR, while the TCRdb copy is restricted to in-frame clones and leaves out a portion. The sample contains approximately 440,000 clones, 70% to 90% of which appear only once. The sample comprised peripheral blood. The origin of the receptors is a woman aged 50 to 65 with COVID-19, enrolled during active disease.

CDR3: CASSIAAGLPNTEAFF. The CDR3 DNA follows: TGTGCCAGTAGTATAGCGGCAGGACTTCCAAACACTGAAGCTTTCTTT. The J gene is TRBJ1-1, the V gene TRBV19; no clear D gene. The CDR3 is made up of 16 amino acids. Trimming took off 1 base at V and 2 bases at J, with 14 bases between the two ends. CDR1 is LNHDA, CDR2 SQIVND, per germline (reference sequence).

V and J are TRBV28 and TRBJ1-6; D is perhaps TRBD1 (5 bases). V lost 6 bases and J 6 bases, leaving 9 bases between the germline ends. This CDR3 region has 13 residues. The germline V gene encodes CDR1 MDHEN and CDR2 SYDVKM. The CDR3: CASRTEPNSPLHF. As DNA, the CDR3 is TGTGCCAGCAGGACAGAACCTAATTCACCCCTCCACTTT.

Comments on this clone: Other DNA sequences from this sample encode an identical CDR3 as well. CDR3 in amino acids: CASSMGLGTDTQYF. In DNA form, the CDR3 reads TGTGCCAGTAGTATGGGACTAGGAACAGATACGCAGTATTTT. V gene TRBV19 combines with J gene TRBJ2-3; the match to TRBD2 covers 8 bases. The CDR3 runs to 14 residues. V was clipped by 3 bases and J by 3 bases; unmatched bases: 2. Per the germline V gene, CDR1 is LNHDA and CDR2 is SQIVND (reference sequence).

This chain connects TRBV6-5 to TRBJ1-1; D is ambiguous. V was pared by 5 bases and J by 8 bases, with 9 bases between. This CDR3 has 11 residues. Looked up from germline, CDR1 is MNHEY and CDR2 is SVGAGI. CDR3 residues: CASSNRQEAFF. Written as DNA, the CDR3 is TGTGCCAGCAGTAATCGTCAGGAAGCTTTCTTT.

This sequence joins TRBV27 and TRBJ1-5, with D maybe TRBD1 (5 bases). V was pared by 4 bases and J by 8 bases, with 15 bases between. The CDR3 is made up of 14 amino acids. CDR1 and CDR2 (germline): MNHEY, SMNVEV (reference sequence). The CDR3 bases are TGTGCCAGCAGTTATACCGCAGGGTCGGAGCCCCAGCATTTT. This translates into CASSYTAGSEPQHF.

This clone was observed a handful of times. The V gene is TRBV7-6, the J gene TRBJ1-1, with 8 positions matching TRBD1. J was trimmed by 4 bases and V by 5 bases; bases with no gene match: 9. This CDR3 is built from 15 residues. Germline CDR1 is SGHVS and CDR2 is FNYEAQ. CDR3 in DNA: TGTGCCAGCAGCCCCGAACAGGGGGGGATCACTGAAGCTTTCTTT. Amino acid sequence: CASSPEQGGITEAFF.

The rearrangement links TRBV7-9 to TRBJ2-3; a weak D match, TRBD1 (5 bases). The CDR3 has 14 amino acids. Germline CDR1 is SEHNR and CDR2 is FQNEAQ (reference sequence). V lost 1 base and J 3 bases, leaving 8 bases between the germline ends. The CDR3 DNA reads TGTGCCAGCAGCTTAGTACAGGTGACAGATACGCAGTATTTT. Translation: CASSLVQVTDTQYF.

V gene TRBV4-1 combines with J gene TRBJ1-5; 9 bases are a match to TRBD1. The V gene's germline CDR1 is MGHRA and CDR2 YSYEKL. The J segment lost 5 bases and the V segment lost 7 bases, leaving 9 bases of the junction unmatched. CDR3 length equals 15 residues. As DNA, the CDR3 is TGCGCCAGCACCCCGGGACAGGGAGGGTATCAGCCCCAGCATTTT. As protein: CASTPGQGGYQPQHF.

The V and J genes are TRBV7-6 and TRBJ2-7, with 12 bases that match TRBD2. Germline assignment: CDR1 SGHVS and CDR2 FNYEAQ. This CDR3 comprises 16 residues. V was pared by 2 bases and J by 3 bases, with 5 bases of the junction left unmatched. The CDR3 DNA reads as TGTGCCAGCAGCTTAACTAGCGGGGGGCCGGTCTACGAGCAGTACTTC. As protein: CASSLTSGGPVYEQYF.

The V and J genes are TRBV15 and TRBJ2-7, with D perhaps matching TRBD2 (5 bases). CDR3 length: 14 residues. Per germline, CDR1 LNHNV and CDR2 YYDKDF (reference sequence). The V and J ends lost 0 bases and 4 bases respectively, with 10 bases between them. In DNA form, the CDR3 reads TGTGCCACCAGCAGAGATCTCTGGAGGTACGAGCAGTACTTC. Translation gives CATSRDLWRYEQYF.

The chain combines TRBV18 with TRBJ2-1; weak D call: TRBD1 (5 bases). This CDR3 contains 15 residues. In germline, CDR1 is KGHSH, CDR2 LQKENI. V was cut by 6 bases and J by 5 bases, with 17 bases left in between. The CDR3 region has the DNA TGTGCCAGCTCCCCCCAGGGCCCGCCCGACAATGAGCAGTTCTTC. It is translated as CASSPQGPPDNEQFF.

This chain joins TRBV6-6 and TRBJ2-1; 9 nucleotides match TRBD2. Germline loops: CDR1 MNHNY, CDR2 SVGAGI (reference sequence). The length of the CDR3 is 12 residues. Germline trimming cut 6 bases from V and 13 bases from J; bases unmatched to any gene: 7. CDR3 amino acids: CASRETSGDQFF. The CDR3 region has the DNA TGTGCCAGCAGGGAGACTAGCGGCGATCAGTTCTTC.

The DNA of the CDR3 is TGCGCCAGCAGCCTCGACAGTGATCTCGGCGAGCAGTACTTC. Its translation is CASSLDSDLGEQYF. V and J are TRBV5-1 and TRBJ2-7, with D perhaps TRBD1 (5 bases). Trimming removed 4 bases at V and 6 bases at J, with 17 bases between. Germline V CDR1 and CDR2: SGHRS, YFSETQ. The CDR3 has 14 residues.

V is TRBV9 and J is TRBJ2-3, with 8 bases that match TRBD2. Germline loops: CDR1 SGDLS, CDR2 YYNGEE. The CDR3 contains 14 residues. With 0 bases clipped from V and 5 bases from J, the junction kept 2 bases outside the gene matches. In nucleotides, the CDR3 is TGTGCCAGCAGCGTAGGCGGGGGGCTAGATACGCAGTATTTT. Amino acids: CASSVGGGLDTQYF.

The CDR3 nucleotides are TGTGCCAGAAGAGGGGGTCCCGGGGCCAACGTCCTGACTTTC. The encoded protein is CARRGGPGANVLTF. V is TRBV5-3 and J is TRBJ2-6, with D tentatively TRBD1 (6 bases). TRBV5-3 is labeled an ORF, and its function is uncertain. The CDR3 is made up of 14 amino acids. V was pared by 5 bases and J by 4 bases, with 10 bases between.

CDR3 nucleotides: TGTGCCACCCGAAGCTCTTCCTACGAGCAGTACTTC. Translation gives CATRSSSYEQYF. The chain combines TRBV28 with TRBJ2-7; D not resolved. This CDR3 contains 12 residues. Germline V lookup: CDR1 MDHEN, CDR2 SYDVKM. The germline V and J ends were trimmed by 10 bases and 1 base, with 11 bases remaining between them.

The chain recombines TRBV13 with TRBJ1-2; TRBD1 agrees at 9 bases. The junction had 8 bases not matched to a gene; V was cut back by 5 bases and J by 4 bases. Germline loops: CDR1 PRHDT, CDR2 FYEKMQ (reference sequence). This CDR3 comprises 15 residues. CDR3 loop: CASSPPGQGLYGYTF. The CDR3 DNA reads as TGTGCCAGCAGCCCCCCGGGACAGGGCCTCTATGGCTACACCTTC.

The V call is TRBV5-8, the J call TRBJ1-2; 8 positions match TRBD1. The germline V gene encodes CDR1 SGHTS and CDR2 YDEGEE. Trimming took 4 bases from V and 4 from J; bases not matched to a gene: 9. The CDR3 is 15 amino acids. CDR3 protein: CASSATGVLSYGYTF. The DNA for the CDR3 is TGTGCCAGCAGCGCGACAGGGGTCCTTTCCTATGGCTACACCTTC.

The rearrangement links TRBV3-1 (or the pseudogene TRBV3-2) to TRBJ2-1, with D unclear. The CDR3 is 15 amino acids. CDR1 and CDR2 from the germline V gene are LGHDT and YNNKEL (reference sequence). Trimming stripped 2 bases from V and 4 bases from J, with 12 bases between. The CDR3 DNA sequence: TGTGCCAGCAGCCAATGGGCCGACGATTACAATGAGCAGTTCTTC. Protein product: CASSQWADDYNEQFF.

V is TRBV6-5 and J is TRBJ1-2; the D is unclear. The CDR3 is 13 residues long. Per the germline V gene, CDR1 is MNHEY and CDR2 is SVGAGI. The V gene lost 5 bases and the J gene lost 8 bases, with 15 bases spanning the gap. The CDR3 bases are TGTGCCAGCAGTAGGATTGAGGGAGAGGGCTACACCTTC. The encoded protein is CASSRIEGEGYTF.

The V gene is TRBV12-3 or TRBV12-4, the J gene TRBJ1-4; TRBD1 might be the D (6 bases). This CDR3 comprises 11 residues. Trimming removed 6 bases from V and 13 bases from J, with 12 bases in between. The CDR3 reads CASRTGLRLFF. Here the CDR3 DNA reads TGTGCCAGCAGAACAGGGTTGAGACTGTTTTTT.

The chain uses TRBV27 and TRBJ1-1; 8 bases match TRBD1. CDR1 MNHEY and CDR2 SMNVEV come from the germline V gene (reference sequence). The CDR3 has 16 amino acids. With V trimmed by 6 bases and J by 5 bases, 14 bases remained unmatched. The CDR3 is CASRRIVGQGGTEAFF. CDR3 DNA sequence: TGTGCCAGCAGACGAATAGTAGGACAGGGAGGGACTGAAGCTTTCTTT.

This rearrangement joins TRBV28 to TRBJ1-2, with D possibly TRBD1 on 6 matching bases. Trimming shortened V by 5 bases and J by 4 bases, and 17 bases separated the two germline ends. This CDR3 has 15 amino acids. The germline gives CDR1 MDHEN, CDR2 SYDVKM. This chain's CDR3 is CASSPGGQIRYGYTF. CDR3 DNA: TGTGCCAGCAGTCCGGGGGGGCAGATCCGCTATGGCTACACCTTC.

The CDR3 nucleotides read TGCAGCGTCTTAGACAGGGTGGATGAGCAGTTCTTC. Amino acid sequence: CSVLDRVDEQFF. The rearrangement joins TRBV29-1 to TRBJ2-1; TRBD1 matches 7 bases. V was clipped by 6 bases and J by 8 bases; unmatched bases: 7. In germline, CDR1 is SQVTM, CDR2 ANQGSEA. This CDR3 is built from 12 residues.

The chain is built from TRBV3-1 (or the pseudogene TRBV3-2) and TRBJ1-2; 9 bases map to TRBD1. Per the germline V gene, CDR1 is LGHDT and CDR2 is YNNKEL (reference sequence). The trim removed 4 bases at V and 3 bases at J, leaving 9 bases unmatched. This CDR3 comprises 16 residues. The CDR3 DNA is TGTGCCAGCAGCCCCTCCGGGGGGACAGGGTACTATGGCTACACCTTC. It specifies CASSPSGGTGYYGYTF.

The V and J genes are TRBV3-1 (or the pseudogene TRBV3-2) and TRBJ1-4; TRBD1 agrees at 7 bases. CDR3 length equals 15 residues. J lost 5 bases, V lost 4 bases, and 7 bases had no gene match. Germline-derived CDR1 and CDR2 are LGHDT and YNNKEL (reference sequence). The CDR3 nucleotides read TGTGCCAGCAGCCCTACGACAGGGATCAATGAAAAACTGTTTTTT. Its protein product is CASSPTTGINEKLFF.